The 9 T cell receptor beta chains reported below all come from one sample, sequenced in a study of shared clonotypes between healthy human individuals (TCRdb year 2020). The method was the immunoSEQ multiplex PCR assay. TCRdb's version of the immuneACCESS table is confined to in-frame rearrangements and falls short of the full clone set. An unresolved V gene accounts for under half of the shortfall where checked; the remainder is of unknown origin. This sample comprises 950,000 to 1,100,000 clones, about 75% of them detected only once. 1.4% of the sample is held by the ten biggest clonotypes. Sequenced input: memory CD4+ T cells sorted from blood. The label giving this sample's cell subset or site can be read as: CD45RA-negative fraction. The receptor set was obtained from a young man in good health.

The chain combines TRBV11-2 with TRBJ2-7; the match to TRBD1 covers 10 bases. Germline V gene lookup returns CDR1 SGHAT and CDR2 FQNNGV. The CDR3 is 15 residues long. V lost 6 bases to trimming and J lost 2 bases; unmatched junction nucleotides: 7. In DNA, the CDR3 is TGTGCCAGCAGGAGCGCCGGGACAGGGGCCTACGAGCAGTACTTC. It translates to CASRSAGTGAYEQYF.

Points on this clone: In the same sample, other DNA sequences code for this CDR3. V gene TRBV11-2 combines with J gene TRBJ1-2; D possibly corresponds to TRBD1 (5 bases). The germline CDR1 and CDR2 sequences are SGHAT and FQNNGV. The V and J ends lost 5 bases and 1 base respectively, with 8 bases between them. The CDR3 has 13 residues. The CDR3 nucleotides read TGTGCCAGCAGCCCGGACATTAACTATGGCTACACCTTC. Amino acids: CASSPDINYGYTF.

The chain has TRBV5-6 and TRBJ1-6; a possible D gene is TRBD1 (6 bases). The CDR3 has 14 amino acids. Germline V gene data show CDR1 as SGHDT and CDR2 as YYEEEE. The V gene lost 5 bases and the J gene lost 6 bases, with 12 bases spanning the gap. CDR3 bases: TGTGCCAGCAGTCGACAGGAGCGTAATTCACCCCTCCACTTT. Its protein is CASSRQERNSPLHF.

The chain links TRBV11-2 to TRBJ2-1, with D possibly being TRBD1 (6 bases). The germline V gene has CDR1 SGHAT and CDR2 FQNNGV. There are 15 residues in the CDR3. Trimming stripped 0 bases from V and 10 bases from J, with 16 bases between. The CDR3, as DNA: TGTGCCAGCAGCTTAGAGGTTCTCCCCACAGGGGAGCAGTTCTTC. Translating gives CASSLEVLPTGEQFF.

The gene calls are TRBV2 and TRBJ2-1; 12 bases align to TRBD2. CDR3 size: 14 residues. V lost 6 bases to trimming and J lost 7 bases; unmatched junction nucleotides: 4. Germline lookup yields CDR1 SNHLY and CDR2 FYNNEI. CDR3 amino acids: CASRGLAGKNEQFF. In nucleotides, the CDR3 is TGTGCCAGCAGGGGACTAGCGGGTAAGAATGAGCAGTTCTTC.

V usage is TRBV9 and J usage is TRBJ2-5; D might be TRBD2 (6 bases). Per the germline V gene, CDR1 is SGDLS and CDR2 is YYNGEE. With 3 bases removed from V and 7 bases from J, the gap between germline ends came to 16 bases. The CDR3 is 14 amino acids. The CDR3 region is CASSERTTGGTQYF. CDR3 in DNA: TGTGCCAGCAGCGAGAGGACTACCGGGGGGACCCAGTACTTC.

The gene calls are TRBV5-1 and TRBJ1-1; D gene ambiguous. With 4 bases removed from V and 0 bases from J, the gap between germline ends came to 13 bases. The CDR3 totals 15 residues. CDR1 SGHRS and CDR2 YFSETQ come from the germline V gene. The CDR3 reads CASSSTSTVNTEAFF. The CDR3 nucleotides are TGCGCCAGCAGCAGCACATCGACCGTGAACACTGAAGCTTTCTTT.

The rearrangement uses TRBV18 and TRBJ2-1; TRBD2 matches at 9 bases. Germline CDR1 is KGHSH and CDR2 is LQKENI. The V and J ends lost 2 bases and 10 bases, in that order; junction bases with no gene match: 12. CDR3 size: 16 residues. CDR3 sequence reads: CASSPRRGGAVGEQFF. The CDR3 nucleotides read TGTGCCAGCTCACCAAGGCGCGGGGGGGCCGTAGGGGAGCAGTTCTTC. Drawing the rest from reference TRBV18 and TRBJ2-1, the complete variable domain is NAGVMQNPRHLVRRRGQEARLRCSPMKGHSHVYWYRQLPEEGLKFMVYLQKENIIDESGMPKERFSAEFPKEGPSILRIQQVVRGDSAAYFCASSPRRGGAVGEQFFGPGTRLTVL.

As to this clone: A far larger clone is just one base off, so this is likely a read error. The chain uses TRBV4-1 and TRBJ2-3; no reliable D call. This CDR3 contains 14 residues. CDR1 MGHRA and CDR2 YSYEKL come from the germline V gene. V was trimmed by 5 bases and J by 2 bases, leaving 11 bases between them. The CDR3 here is CASSAGGPTDTQYF. DNA of the CDR3: TGCGCCAGCAGCGCAGGCGGCCCCACAGATACGCAGTATTTT.